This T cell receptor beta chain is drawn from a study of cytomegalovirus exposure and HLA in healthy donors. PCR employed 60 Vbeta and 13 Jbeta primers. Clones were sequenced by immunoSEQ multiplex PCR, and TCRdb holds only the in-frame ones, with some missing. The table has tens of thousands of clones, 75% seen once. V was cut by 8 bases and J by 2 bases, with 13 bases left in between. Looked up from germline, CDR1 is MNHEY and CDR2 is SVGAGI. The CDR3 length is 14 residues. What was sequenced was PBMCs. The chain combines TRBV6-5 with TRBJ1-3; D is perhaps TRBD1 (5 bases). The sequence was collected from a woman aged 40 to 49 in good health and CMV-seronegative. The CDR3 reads CASGQGLAGNTIYF. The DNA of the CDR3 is TGTGCCAGCGGGCAGGGATTAGCTGGAAACACCATATATTTT.